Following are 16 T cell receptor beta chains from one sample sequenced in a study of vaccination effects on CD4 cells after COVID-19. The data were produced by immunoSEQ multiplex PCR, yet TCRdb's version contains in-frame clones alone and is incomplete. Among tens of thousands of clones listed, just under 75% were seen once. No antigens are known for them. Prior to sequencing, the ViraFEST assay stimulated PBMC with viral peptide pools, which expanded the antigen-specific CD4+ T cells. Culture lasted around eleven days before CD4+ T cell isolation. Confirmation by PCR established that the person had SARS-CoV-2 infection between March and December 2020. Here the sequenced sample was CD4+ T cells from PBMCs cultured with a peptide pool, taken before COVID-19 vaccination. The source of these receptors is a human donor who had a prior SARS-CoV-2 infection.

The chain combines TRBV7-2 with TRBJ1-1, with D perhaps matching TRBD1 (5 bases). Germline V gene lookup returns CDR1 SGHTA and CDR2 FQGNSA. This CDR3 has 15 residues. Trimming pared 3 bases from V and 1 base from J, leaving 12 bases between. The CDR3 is CASSFAGLGNTEAFF. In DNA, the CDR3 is TGTGCCAGCAGCTTCGCAGGGCTTGGGAACACTGAAGCTTTCTTT. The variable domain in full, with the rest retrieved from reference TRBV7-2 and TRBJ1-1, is GAGVSQSPSNKVTEKGKDVELRCDPISGHTALYWYRQSLGQGLEFLIYFQGNSAPDKSGLPSDRFSAERTGGSVSTLTIQRTQQEDSAVYLCASSFAGLGNTEAFFGQGTRLTVV.

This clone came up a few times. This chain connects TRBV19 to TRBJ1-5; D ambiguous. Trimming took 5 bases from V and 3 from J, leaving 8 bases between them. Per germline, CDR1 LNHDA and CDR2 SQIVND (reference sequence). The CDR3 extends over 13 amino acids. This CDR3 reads CASSPPYNQPQHF. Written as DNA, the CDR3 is TGTGCCAGTAGTCCCCCATACAATCAGCCCCAGCATTTT.

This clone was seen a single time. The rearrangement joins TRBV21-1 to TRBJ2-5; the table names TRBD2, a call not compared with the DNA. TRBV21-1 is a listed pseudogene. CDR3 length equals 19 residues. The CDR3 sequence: CASSKLAERTSGNEETQYF. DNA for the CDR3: TGTGCCAGCAGCAAATTGGCCGAACGGACTAGCGGTAACGAAGAGACCCAGTACTTC.

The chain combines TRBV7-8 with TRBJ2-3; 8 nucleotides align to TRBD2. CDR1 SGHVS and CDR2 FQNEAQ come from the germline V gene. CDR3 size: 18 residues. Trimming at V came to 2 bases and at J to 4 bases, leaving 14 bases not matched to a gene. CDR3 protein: CASSLRTGTSALPDTQYF. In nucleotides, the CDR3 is TGTGCCAGCAGCTTAAGGACCGGGACTAGTGCTTTACCAGATACGCAGTATTTT.

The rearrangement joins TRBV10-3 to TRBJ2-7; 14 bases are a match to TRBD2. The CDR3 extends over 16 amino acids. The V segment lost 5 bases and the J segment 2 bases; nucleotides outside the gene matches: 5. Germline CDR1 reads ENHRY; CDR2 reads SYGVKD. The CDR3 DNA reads TGTGCCATCAGTCAGGGGACTAGCGGGAGAACCTACGAGCAGTACTTC. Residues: CAISQGTSGRTYEQYF.

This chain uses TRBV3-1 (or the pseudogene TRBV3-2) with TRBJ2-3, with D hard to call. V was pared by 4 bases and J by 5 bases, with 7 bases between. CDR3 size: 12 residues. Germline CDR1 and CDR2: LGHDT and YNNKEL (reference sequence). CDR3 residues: CASSPLGDTQYF. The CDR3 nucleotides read TGTGCCAGCAGCCCTCTCGGAGATACGCAGTATTTT.

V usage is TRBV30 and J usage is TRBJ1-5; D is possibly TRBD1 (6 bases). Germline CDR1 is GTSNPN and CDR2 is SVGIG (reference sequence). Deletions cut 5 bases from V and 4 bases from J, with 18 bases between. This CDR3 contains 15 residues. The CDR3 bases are TGTGCCTGGGCCTGGGGAGGGGGGCAGAATCAGCCCCAGCATTTT. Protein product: CAWAWGGGQNQPQHF. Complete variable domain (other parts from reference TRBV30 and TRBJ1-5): SQTIHQWPATLVQPVGSPLSLECTVEGTSNPNLYWYRQAAGRGLQLLFYSVGIGQISSEVPQNLSASRPQDRQFILSSKKLLLSDSGFYLCAWAWGGGQNQPQHFGDGTRLSIL.

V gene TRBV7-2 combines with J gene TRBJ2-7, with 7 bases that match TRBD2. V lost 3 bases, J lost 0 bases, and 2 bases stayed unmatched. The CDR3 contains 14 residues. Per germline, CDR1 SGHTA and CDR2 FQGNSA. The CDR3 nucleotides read TGTGCCAGCAGCTTCGGGGGGACCTCCTACGAGCAGTACTTC. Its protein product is CASSFGGTSYEQYF.

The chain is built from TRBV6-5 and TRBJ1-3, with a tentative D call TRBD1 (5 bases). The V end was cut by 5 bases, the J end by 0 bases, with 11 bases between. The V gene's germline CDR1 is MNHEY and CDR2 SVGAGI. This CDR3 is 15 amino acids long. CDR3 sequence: CASSRDAFSGNTIYF. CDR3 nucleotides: TGTGCCAGCAGTCGGGACGCCTTCTCTGGAAACACCATATATTTT.

The CDR3 region is CASSYYGRNYGYTF. DNA of the CDR3: TGTGCCAGCAGTTACTACGGACGGAACTATGGCTACACCTTC. This chain uses TRBV6-2 or TRBV6-3 with TRBJ1-2; D remains ambiguous. This CDR3 has 14 amino acids. Trimming removed 1 base at V and 2 bases at J, with 8 bases between. Germline lookup yields CDR1 MNHEY and CDR2 SVGEGT.

The CDR3: CASSLDWTSGNNEQFF. The CDR3 coding sequence is TGTGCCAGCAGCTTGGATTGGACTAGCGGGAACAATGAGCAGTTCTTC. The chain is built from TRBV7-3 and TRBJ2-1, with 12 nucleotides matching TRBD2. Trimming removed 3 bases from V and 5 bases from J; junction bases left unmatched: 5. Per the germline V gene, CDR1 is SGHTA and CDR2 is FQGTGA. This CDR3 contains 16 residues.

CDR3 in DNA: TGTGCCAGCAGCGTAGTTGGTGGTGACACTGAAGCTTTCTTT. Encoded protein: CASSVVGGDTEAFF. The chain employs TRBV9 and TRBJ1-1; D is unresolved. From germline, CDR1 is SGDLS and CDR2 YYNGEE. Between the trimmed V and J ends, which lost 0 bases and 3 bases, there was a span of 9 bases. This CDR3 has 14 residues.

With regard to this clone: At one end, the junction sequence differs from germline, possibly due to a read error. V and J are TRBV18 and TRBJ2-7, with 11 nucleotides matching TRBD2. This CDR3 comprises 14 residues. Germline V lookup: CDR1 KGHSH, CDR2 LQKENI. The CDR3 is CASSPLAGVDEQYF. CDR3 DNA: TGTGCCAGCTCTCCACTAGCGGGAGTGGACGAGCAGTACTTC.

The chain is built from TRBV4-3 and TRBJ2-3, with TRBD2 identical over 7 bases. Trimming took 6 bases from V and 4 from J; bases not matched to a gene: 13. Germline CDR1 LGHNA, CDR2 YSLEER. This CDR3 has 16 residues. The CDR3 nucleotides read TGCGCCAGCAGTTTTCAGGGAGGGCCCTCTCCAGATACGCAGTATTTT. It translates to CASSFQGGPSPDTQYF.

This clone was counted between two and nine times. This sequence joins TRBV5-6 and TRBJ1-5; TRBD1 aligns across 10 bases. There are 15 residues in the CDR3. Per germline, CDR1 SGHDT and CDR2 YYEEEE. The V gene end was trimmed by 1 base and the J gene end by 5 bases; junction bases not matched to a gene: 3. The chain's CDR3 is CASSLWGQGHQPQHF. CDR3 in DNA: TGTGCCAGCAGCTTGTGGGGACAGGGGCATCAGCCCCAGCATTTT.

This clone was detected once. CDR3 sequence: CAWRAGLPGAYEQYF. The DNA for the CDR3 is TGTGCCTGGAGGGCAGGCCTCCCGGGGGCCTACGAGCAGTACTTC. The V gene is TRBV30, the J gene TRBJ2-7, with D possibly TRBD2 on 6 matching bases. Trimming left V 3 bases short and J 2 bases short, with 17 bases between. The CDR3 runs to 15 residues. Germline V gene lookup returns CDR1 GTSNPN and CDR2 SVGIG (reference sequence).